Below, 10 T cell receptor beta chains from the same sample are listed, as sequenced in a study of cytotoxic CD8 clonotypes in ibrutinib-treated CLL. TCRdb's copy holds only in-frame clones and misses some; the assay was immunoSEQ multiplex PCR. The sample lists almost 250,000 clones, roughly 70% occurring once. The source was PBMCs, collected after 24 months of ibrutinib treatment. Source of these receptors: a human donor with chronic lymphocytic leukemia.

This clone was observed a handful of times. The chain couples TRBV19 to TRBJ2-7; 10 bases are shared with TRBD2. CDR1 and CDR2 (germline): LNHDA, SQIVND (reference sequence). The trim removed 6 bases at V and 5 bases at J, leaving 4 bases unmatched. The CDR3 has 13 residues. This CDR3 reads CASSVAGGNEQYF. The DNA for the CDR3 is TGTGCCAGTAGCGTAGCGGGAGGAAACGAGCAGTACTTC.

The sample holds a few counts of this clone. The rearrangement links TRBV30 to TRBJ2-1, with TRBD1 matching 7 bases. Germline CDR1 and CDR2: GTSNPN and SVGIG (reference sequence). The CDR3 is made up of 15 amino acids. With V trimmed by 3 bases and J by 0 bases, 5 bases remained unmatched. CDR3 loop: CAWSRDSSSYNEQFF. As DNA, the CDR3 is TGTGCCTGGAGCAGGGACAGTAGCTCCTACAATGAGCAGTTCTTC.

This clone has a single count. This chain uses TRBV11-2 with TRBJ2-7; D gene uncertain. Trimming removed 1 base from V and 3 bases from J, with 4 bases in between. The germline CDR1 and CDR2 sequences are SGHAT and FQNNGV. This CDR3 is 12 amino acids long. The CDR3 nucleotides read TGTGCCAGCAGCTTAGGCCTCTACGAGCAGTACTTC. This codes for CASSLGLYEQYF.

CDR3 sequence reads: CASSLFGVVQESNQPQHF. The CDR3 region has the DNA TGTGCCAGCAGTTTATTCGGTGTAGTACAGGAGAGCAATCAGCCCCAGCATTTT. The J gene is TRBJ1-5, the V gene TRBV27; TRBD1 is a possible D gene (5 bases). The germline V gene has CDR1 MNHEY and CDR2 SMNVEV (reference sequence). The CDR3 contains 18 residues. Between the trimmed V and J ends, which lost 1 base and 1 base, there was a span of 17 bases.

The CDR3: CASGEYRMAGELFF. The CDR3 DNA follows: TGCGCCAGTGGGGAGTATCGTATGGCCGGGGAGCTGTTTTTT. This rearrangement joins TRBV5-1 to TRBJ2-2, with D tentatively TRBD2 (5 bases). Germline lookup yields CDR1 SGHRS and CDR2 YFSETQ. The CDR3 extends over 14 amino acids. The germline V and J ends were trimmed by 8 bases and 6 bases, with 17 bases remaining between them.

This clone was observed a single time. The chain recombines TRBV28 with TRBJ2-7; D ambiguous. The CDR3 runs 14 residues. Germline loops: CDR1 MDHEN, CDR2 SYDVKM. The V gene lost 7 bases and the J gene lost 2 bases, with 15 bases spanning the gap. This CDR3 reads CASTSPARTYEQYF. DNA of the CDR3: TGTGCCAGCACCTCCCCGGCCCGCACCTACGAGCAGTACTTC.

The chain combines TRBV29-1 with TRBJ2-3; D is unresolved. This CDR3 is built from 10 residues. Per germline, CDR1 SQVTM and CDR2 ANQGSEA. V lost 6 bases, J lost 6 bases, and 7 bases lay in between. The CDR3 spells CSVAFDTQYF. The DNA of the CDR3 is TGCAGCGTGGCCTTTGATACGCAGTATTTT.

For the CDR3, the DNA is TGTGCCAGCAGCTTAGCCAGTTCAAAAGGGGAAGCTTTCTTT. Translation: CASSLASSKGEAFF. The chain uses TRBV11-3 and TRBJ1-1; unclear D gene. This CDR3 comprises 14 residues. Germline lookup yields CDR1 SGHNT and CDR2 YENEEA. The V end was cut by 1 base, the J end by 8 bases, with 14 bases between.

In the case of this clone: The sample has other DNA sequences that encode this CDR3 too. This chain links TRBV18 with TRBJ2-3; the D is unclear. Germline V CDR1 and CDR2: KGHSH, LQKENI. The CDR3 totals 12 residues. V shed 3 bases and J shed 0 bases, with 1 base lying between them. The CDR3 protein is CASSPSTDTQYF. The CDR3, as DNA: TGTGCCAGCTCACCTAGCACAGATACGCAGTATTTT.

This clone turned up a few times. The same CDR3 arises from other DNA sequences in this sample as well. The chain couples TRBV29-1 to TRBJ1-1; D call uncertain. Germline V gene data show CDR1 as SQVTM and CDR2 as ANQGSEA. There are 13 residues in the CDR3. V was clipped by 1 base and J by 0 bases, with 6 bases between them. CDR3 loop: CSVEGRMNTEAFF. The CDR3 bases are TGCAGCGTTGAAGGGCGGATGAACACTGAAGCTTTCTTT.